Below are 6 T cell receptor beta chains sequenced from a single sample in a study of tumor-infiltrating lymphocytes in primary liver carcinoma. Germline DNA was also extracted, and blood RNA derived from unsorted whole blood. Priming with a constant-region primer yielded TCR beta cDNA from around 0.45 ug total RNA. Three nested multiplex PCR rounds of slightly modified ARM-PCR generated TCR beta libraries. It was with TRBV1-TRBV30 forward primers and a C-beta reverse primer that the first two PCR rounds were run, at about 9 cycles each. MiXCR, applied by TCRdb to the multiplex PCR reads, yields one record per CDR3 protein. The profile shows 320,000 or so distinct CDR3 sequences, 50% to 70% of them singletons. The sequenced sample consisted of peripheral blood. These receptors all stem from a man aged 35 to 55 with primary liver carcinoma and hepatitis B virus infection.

CDR3 bases: TGTGCCAGCAGCCAATATGGCAGCGGGACCCAGTACTTC. Translation gives CASSQYGSGTQYF. The chain has TRBV4-2 and TRBJ2-5, with a possible D match to TRBD2 (5 bases). Germline CDR1 LGHNA, CDR2 YNFKEQ. The CDR3 has 13 amino acids. V was cut by 2 bases and J by 7 bases, with 11 bases left in between.

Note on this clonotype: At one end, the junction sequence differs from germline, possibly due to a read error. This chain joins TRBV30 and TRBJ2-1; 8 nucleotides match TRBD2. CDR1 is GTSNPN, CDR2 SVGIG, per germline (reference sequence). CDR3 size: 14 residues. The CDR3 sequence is CAWSFTVAGRELFF. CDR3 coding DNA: TGTGCCTGGAGCTTCACCGTAGCGGGACGGGAGCTGTTCTTC.

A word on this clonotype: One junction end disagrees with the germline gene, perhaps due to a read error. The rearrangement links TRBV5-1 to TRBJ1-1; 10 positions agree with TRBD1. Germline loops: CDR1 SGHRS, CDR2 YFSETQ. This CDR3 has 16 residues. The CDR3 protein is CASSSRLGQGGTEASF. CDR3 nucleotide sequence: TGCGCCAGCAGCTCAAGACTCGGACAGGGGGGTACTGAAGCTTCCTTT.

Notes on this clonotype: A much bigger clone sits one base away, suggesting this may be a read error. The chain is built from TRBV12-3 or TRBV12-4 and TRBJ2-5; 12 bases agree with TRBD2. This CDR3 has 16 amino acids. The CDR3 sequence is CASSFFLAGGQETHYF. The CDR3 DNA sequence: TGTGCCAGCAGTTTCTTTCTAGCGGGAGGGCAAGAGACCCATTACTTC.

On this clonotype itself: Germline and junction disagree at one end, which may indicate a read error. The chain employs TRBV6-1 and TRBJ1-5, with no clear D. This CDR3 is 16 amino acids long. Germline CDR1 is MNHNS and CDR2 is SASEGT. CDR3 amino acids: CASSEAPMVSNQSQHF. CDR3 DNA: TGTGCCAGCAGTGAAGCGCCAATGGTTAGCAATCAGTCCCAGCATTTT.

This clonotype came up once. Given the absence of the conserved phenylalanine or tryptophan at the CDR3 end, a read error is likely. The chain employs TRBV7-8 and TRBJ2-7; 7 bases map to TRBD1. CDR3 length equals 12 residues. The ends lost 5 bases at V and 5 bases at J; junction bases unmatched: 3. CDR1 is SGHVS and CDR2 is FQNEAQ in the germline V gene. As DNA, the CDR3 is TGTGCCAGCAGCCCCGACAGGGACGAGCAGTACACC. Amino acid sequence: CASSPDRDEQYT.